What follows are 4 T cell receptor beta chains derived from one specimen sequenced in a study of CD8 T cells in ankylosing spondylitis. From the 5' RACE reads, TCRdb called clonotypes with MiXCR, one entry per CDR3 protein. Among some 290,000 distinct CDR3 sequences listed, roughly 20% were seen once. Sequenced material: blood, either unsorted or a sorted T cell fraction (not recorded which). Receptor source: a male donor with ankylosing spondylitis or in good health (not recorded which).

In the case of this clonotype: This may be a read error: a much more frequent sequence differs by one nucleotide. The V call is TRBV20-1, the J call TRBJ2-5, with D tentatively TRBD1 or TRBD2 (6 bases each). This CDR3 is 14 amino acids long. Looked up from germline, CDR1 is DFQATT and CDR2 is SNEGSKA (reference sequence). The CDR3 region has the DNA TGCAGTGCTAGAGTGGGACGGGGGCCGGAGAGCCAGTACTTC. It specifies CSARVGRGPESQYF.

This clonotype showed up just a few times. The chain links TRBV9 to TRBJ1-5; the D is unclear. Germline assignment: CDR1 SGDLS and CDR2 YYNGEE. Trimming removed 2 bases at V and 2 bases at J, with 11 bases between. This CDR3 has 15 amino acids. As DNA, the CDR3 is TGTGCCAGCAGCGTGGGAGTTTCGGGCAATCAGCCCCAGCATTTT. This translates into CASSVGVSGNQPQHF.

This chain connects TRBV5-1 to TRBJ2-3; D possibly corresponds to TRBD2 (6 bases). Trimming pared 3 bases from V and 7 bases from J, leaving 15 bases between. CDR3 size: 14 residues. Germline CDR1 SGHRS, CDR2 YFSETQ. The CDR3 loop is CASSSKWGDHTQYF. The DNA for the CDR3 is TGCGCCAGCAGCTCCAAATGGGGGGATCATACGCAGTATTTT.

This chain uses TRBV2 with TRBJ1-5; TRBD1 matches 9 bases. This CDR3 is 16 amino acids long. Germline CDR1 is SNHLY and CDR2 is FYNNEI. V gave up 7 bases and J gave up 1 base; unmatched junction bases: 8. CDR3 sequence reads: CASTRDRVGSNQPQHF. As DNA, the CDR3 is TGTGCCAGCACCCGGGACAGGGTGGGGAGCAATCAGCCCCAGCATTTT.